This T cell receptor beta chain was sequenced in a study of cytomegalovirus exposure and HLA in healthy donors. Regarding the study as a whole: The tendency of first-cohort TCR clusters to co-occur in the approximately 110 validation repertoires was identified by a subsequent analysis.

As for this clone: Its cognate antigen is unknown.

In germline, CDR1 is MRHNA, CDR2 SNTAGT. The CDR3 totals 13 residues. Trimming took 11 bases from V and 5 from J; bases not matched to a gene: 11. Here immunoSEQ multiplex PCR was the method, and the copy in TCRdb shows in-frame clones only, minus some. Of 73,000 or so clones in the sample, approximately 94% were seen once. Sequences were obtained from PBMCs. This TCR came from a woman between 18 and 29 years old in good health and CMV-seropositive. The V call is TRBV6-4, the J call TRBJ2-7; 8 bases agree with TRBD2. CDR3 in amino acids: CARREGTSHEQYF. In DNA, the CDR3 is TGTGCCCGCCGGGAGGGGACATCCCACGAGCAGTACTTC.